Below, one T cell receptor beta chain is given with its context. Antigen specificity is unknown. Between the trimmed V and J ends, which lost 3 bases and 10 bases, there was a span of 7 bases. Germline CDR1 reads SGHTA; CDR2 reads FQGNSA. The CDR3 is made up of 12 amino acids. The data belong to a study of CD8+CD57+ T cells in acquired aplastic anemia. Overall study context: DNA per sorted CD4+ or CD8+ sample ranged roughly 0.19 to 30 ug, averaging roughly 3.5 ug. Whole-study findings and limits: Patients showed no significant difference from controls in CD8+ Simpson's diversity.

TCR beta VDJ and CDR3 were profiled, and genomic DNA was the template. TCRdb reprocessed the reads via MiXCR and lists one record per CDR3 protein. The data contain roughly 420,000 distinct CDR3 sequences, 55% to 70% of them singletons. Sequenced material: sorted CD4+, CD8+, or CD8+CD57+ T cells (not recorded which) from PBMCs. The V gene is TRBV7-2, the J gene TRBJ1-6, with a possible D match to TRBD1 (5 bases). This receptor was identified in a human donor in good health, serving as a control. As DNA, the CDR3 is TGTGCCAGCAGCTTTTGGGGGTCACCCCTCCACTTT. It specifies CASSFWGSPLHF.